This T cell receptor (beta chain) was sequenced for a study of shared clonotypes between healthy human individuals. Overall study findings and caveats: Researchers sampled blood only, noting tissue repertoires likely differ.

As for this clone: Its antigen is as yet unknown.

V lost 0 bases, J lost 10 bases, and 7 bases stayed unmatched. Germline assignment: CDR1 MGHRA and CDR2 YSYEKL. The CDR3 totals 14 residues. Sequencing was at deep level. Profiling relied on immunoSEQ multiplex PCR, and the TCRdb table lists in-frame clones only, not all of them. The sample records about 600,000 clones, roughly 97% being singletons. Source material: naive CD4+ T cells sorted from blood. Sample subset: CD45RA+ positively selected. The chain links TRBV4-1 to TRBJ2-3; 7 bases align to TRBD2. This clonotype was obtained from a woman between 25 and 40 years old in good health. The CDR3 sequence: CASSQDQNRGAQYF. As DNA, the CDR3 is TGCGCCAGCAGCCAAGATCAGAACCGGGGGGCGCAGTATTTT.